This note documents a single TCR beta chain sequence. This sample was taken from a study of PD-L1 blockade in urothelial cancer. In the study overall: Blood underwent analysis 3 weeks (second dose) and 6 weeks after treatment began.

Here immunoSEQ multiplex PCR was the method, and the copy in TCRdb shows in-frame clones only, minus some. The sample has approximately 100,000 clones; approximately 90% are singletons. The number of samples from each patient was between 1 and 8, taken pretreatment and on-treatment. The starting material was PBMCs, obtained around atezolizumab (anti-PD-L1) treatment. The TCR originated in a woman over 75 with urothelial cancer.

CDR3 sequence (DNA): TGTGCCAGCAGCTCTGGCCGACAGGGGGCTTGGGAGACCCAGTACTTC. Its translation is CASSSGRQGAWETQYF. The chain links TRBV5-6 to TRBJ2-5; 10 bases map to TRBD1. This CDR3 has 16 residues. Per the germline V gene, CDR1 is SGHDT and CDR2 is YYEEEE. With 3 bases clipped from V and 5 bases from J, the junction kept 10 bases outside the gene matches.